These 26 T cell receptor beta chains were all obtained from the same sample, sequenced in a study of cytomegalovirus exposure and HLA in healthy donors. PCR employed 60 Vbeta and 13 Jbeta primers. This table comes from immunoSEQ multiplex PCR, and its TCRdb copy is limited to in-frame clones, with some not included. This sample has some 20,000 clones; 84% occur once, and the top ten carry about 20%. Sequences were obtained from PBMCs. The receptors shown here come from a human donor in good health.

The chain carries TRBV5-1 and TRBJ2-3; D possibly corresponds to TRBD2 (5 bases). Germline lookup yields CDR1 SGHRS and CDR2 YFSETQ. V was shortened by 2 bases and J by 2 bases, with 12 bases between the two germline ends. There are 15 residues in the CDR3. The CDR3 nucleotides read TGCGCCAGCAGCTTTGGAGGACGGTCCACAGATACGCAGTATTTT. Amino acids: CASSFGGRSTDTQYF.

The rearrangement joins TRBV7-9 to TRBJ2-1, with a tentative D call TRBD1 (6 bases). Trimming removed 1 base from V and 8 bases from J, with 9 bases in between. CDR3 length equals 13 residues. Germline assignment: CDR1 SEHNR and CDR2 FQNEAQ (reference sequence). This chain's CDR3 is CASSLVGAHEQFF. In nucleotides, the CDR3 is TGTGCCAGCAGCTTAGTGGGGGCCCATGAGCAGTTCTTC.

The chain links TRBV2 to TRBJ2-3; unclear D gene. This CDR3 is built from 10 residues. CDR1 and CDR2 from the germline V gene are SNHLY and FYNNEI. The V and J ends lost 10 bases and 6 bases respectively, with 8 bases between them. CDR3 coding DNA: TGTGCCACCTCTGCGGATACGCAGTATTTT. Its translation: CATSADTQYF.

The chain is built from TRBV5-6 and TRBJ1-2; 8 nucleotides match TRBD1. The J segment lost 8 bases and the V segment lost 1 base, leaving 4 bases of the junction unmatched. The CDR3 loop spans 13 amino acids. Germline V gene data show CDR1 as SGHDT and CDR2 as YYEEEE. As DNA, the CDR3 is TGTGCCAGCAGCTTGAGGACAGGGCGAGGCTACACCTTC. Translated, it gives CASSLRTGRGYTF.

The chain links TRBV19 to TRBJ1-1; 7 bases align to TRBD1. Per germline, CDR1 LNHDA and CDR2 SQIVND (reference sequence). The CDR3 is made up of 16 amino acids. Trimming removed 4 bases from V and 1 base from J; junction bases left unmatched: 9. CDR3 residues: CASSTRGTTRNTEAFF. As DNA, the CDR3 is TGTGCCAGTAGTACCAGGGGGACCACGCGGAACACTGAAGCTTTCTTT.

The rearrangement joins TRBV2 to TRBJ2-1, with TRBD2 matching 9 bases. CDR1 SNHLY and CDR2 FYNNEI come from the germline V gene. This CDR3 is built from 15 residues. The J segment lost 7 bases and the V segment lost 9 bases, leaving 13 bases of the junction unmatched. The CDR3 coding sequence is TGTGCCAGTCTTGAAAGCGGACTAGCGAGGAATGAGCAGTTCTTC. It encodes CASLESGLARNEQFF.

In this sample, this clone turned up once. The chain employs TRBV4-2 and TRBJ1-1; the match to TRBD1 covers 12 bases. The germline V gene has CDR1 LGHNA and CDR2 YNFKEQ. After removal of 4 bases from V and 9 bases from J, the junction contained 9 bases not matched to a gene. This CDR3 has 15 residues. The CDR3: CASSLERDRGRKAFF. Written as DNA, the CDR3 is TGTGCCAGCAGCCTGGAGAGGGACAGGGGGCGGAAAGCTTTCTTT.

The chain recombines TRBV4-3 with TRBJ2-3, with D perhaps matching TRBD1 (6 bases). The CDR3 spans 14 residues. Trimming removed 1 base at V and 2 bases at J, with 7 bases between. Germline V gives CDR1 LGHNA, CDR2 YSLEER. CDR3 bases: TGCGCCAGCAGCCAAGGGGACATCACAGATACGCAGTATTTT. Translating it yields CASSQGDITDTQYF.

V is TRBV6-5 and J is TRBJ2-2; 7 nucleotides match TRBD1. Losses at the gene ends were 7 bases for V and 7 bases for J; bases not matched to a gene: 3. The length of the CDR3 is 12 residues. Germline CDR1 reads MNHEY; CDR2 reads SVGAGI. Here the CDR3 reads CASIGGGGELFF. Here the CDR3 DNA reads TGTGCCAGCATAGGGGGCGGCGGGGAGCTGTTTTTT.

The chain uses TRBV6-5 and TRBJ1-3; TRBD1 might be the D (5 bases). CDR3 length: 14 amino acids. Trimming pared 2 bases from V and 8 bases from J, leaving 13 bases between. In germline, CDR1 is MNHEY, CDR2 SVGAGI. The CDR3 region is CASSYRQQGDTIYF. Here the CDR3 DNA reads TGTGCCAGCAGTTACCGACAGCAAGGTGACACCATATATTTT.

The chain has TRBV5-6 and TRBJ2-3; D is ambiguous. Trimming pared 0 bases from V and 8 bases from J, leaving 16 bases between. Germline CDR1 SGHDT, CDR2 YYEEEE. This CDR3 spans 15 amino acids. CDR3 DNA: TGTGCCAGCAGCTTGGGGCAGGTTGTCTTCGGTACGCAGTATTTT. Protein product: CASSLGQVVFGTQYF.

The genes are TRBV5-4 and TRBJ2-7, with D perhaps TRBD2 (7 bases). Trimming removed 1 base from V and 6 bases from J, with 14 bases in between. The V gene's germline CDR1 is SGHNT and CDR2 YYREEE (reference sequence). The CDR3 length is 14 residues. The CDR3 nucleotides are TGTGCCAGCAGCTTGTTGGGGGGGCCGGGCGAGCAGTACTTC. Its protein is CASSLLGGPGEQYF.

The chain recombines TRBV6-1 with TRBJ2-7; 7 bases fit TRBD1. The CDR3 consists of 14 residues. The ends lost 1 base at V and 0 bases at J; junction bases unmatched: 0. From germline, CDR1 is MNHNS and CDR2 SASEGT. The CDR3 reads CASSEGDSSYEQYF. Written as DNA, the CDR3 is TGTGCCAGCAGTGAAGGGGACAGCTCCTACGAGCAGTACTTC.

This chain connects TRBV7-9 to TRBJ2-7, with a tentative D call TRBD2 (5 bases). The CDR3 is 15 residues long. Trimming stripped 1 base from V and 4 bases from J, with 14 bases between. Germline assignment: CDR1 SEHNR and CDR2 FQNEAQ (reference sequence). In DNA, the CDR3 is TGTGCCAGCAGCTTAGGCGGGCTAGACTCTTACGAGCAGTACTTC. This encodes CASSLGGLDSYEQYF.

V usage is TRBV4-1 and J usage is TRBJ2-3, with TRBD2 matching 15 bases. The CDR3 length is 15 residues. The ends lost 10 bases at V and 14 bases at J; junction bases unmatched: 16. From germline, CDR1 is MGHRA and CDR2 YSYEKL. CDR3 loop: CATGTSGRRIEGRYF. CDR3 in DNA: TGCGCCACCGGGACTAGCGGGAGGAGGATTGAGGGGCGGTATTTT.

This chain uses TRBV5-1 with TRBJ2-5; D might be TRBD1 (5 bases). CDR1 is SGHRS, CDR2 YFSETQ, per germline. With 2 bases removed from V and 2 bases from J, the gap between germline ends came to 10 bases. There are 14 residues in the CDR3. The CDR3 DNA follows: TGCGCCAGCAGCTTCAATCAGGGTCAAGAGACCCAGTACTTC. Its translation: CASSFNQGQETQYF.

This clone was picked up one time. This chain joins TRBV27 and TRBJ2-7; 7 nucleotides agree with TRBD1. CDR1 MNHEY and CDR2 SMNVEV come from the germline V gene (reference sequence). The CDR3 is 14 residues long. V lost 4 bases to trimming and J lost 0 bases; unmatched junction nucleotides: 3. DNA for the CDR3: TGTGCCAGCAGTTCGACAGGGAACTCCTACGAGCAGTACTTC. Amino acid sequence: CASSSTGNSYEQYF.

The chain is built from TRBV29-1 and TRBJ1-1; D may be TRBD1 (5 bases). The CDR3 is 14 amino acids. Deletions cut 4 bases from V and 1 base from J, with 13 bases between. Germline assignment: CDR1 SQVTM and CDR2 ANQGSEA. The CDR3 DNA reads as TGCAGCGTTGTGAGCGGGGCGGCGAACACTGAAGCTTTCTTT. It codes for CSVVSGAANTEAFF. Full variable domain (missing parts from reference TRBV29-1 and TRBJ1-1): SAVISQKPSRDICQRGTSLTIQCQVDSQVTMMFWYRQQPGQSLTLIATANQGSEATYESGFVIDKFPISRPNLTFSTLTVSNMSPEDSSIYLCSVVSGAANTEAFFGQGTRLTVV.

The V gene is TRBV6-6, the J gene TRBJ2-4, with 9 bases aligning to TRBD1. This CDR3 has 15 amino acids. The trim removed 2 bases at V and 8 bases at J, leaving 7 bases unmatched. CDR1 and CDR2 (germline): MNHNY, SVGAGI (reference sequence). CDR3 in DNA: TGTGCCAGCAGTTACGGAGGACAGGGGACGGACATTCAGTACTTC. Protein: CASSYGGQGTDIQYF.

This clone is a singleton in its sample. This rearrangement joins TRBV7-2 to TRBJ1-2; no firm D call. CDR3 length: 13 amino acids. The germline V gene has CDR1 SGHTA and CDR2 FQGNSA. V was shortened by 5 bases and J by 2 bases, with 9 bases between the two germline ends. The CDR3 coding sequence is TGTGCCAGCAGCCGCGACACCAACTATGGCTACACCTTC. Translation gives CASSRDTNYGYTF.

The V call is TRBV29-1, the J call TRBJ2-1; 8 bases map to TRBD2. The V segment lost 0 bases and the J segment 9 bases; nucleotides outside the gene matches: 10. CDR3 size: 15 residues. The germline V gene encodes CDR1 SQVTM and CDR2 ANQGSEA. The CDR3 DNA is TGCAGCGTTGAAGAATTCCCGGGGGGGCCGTTTGAGCAGTTCTTC. Protein: CSVEEFPGGPFEQFF.

This rearrangement joins TRBV11-2 to TRBJ1-2; 8 bases are a match to TRBD1. V lost 2 bases to trimming and J lost 0 bases; unmatched junction nucleotides: 8. CDR3 length equals 17 residues. Germline values: CDR1 SGHAT, CDR2 FQNNGV. The CDR3 DNA reads as TGTGCCAGCAGCTTATTACCGGGACAGGCCTCTAACTATGGCTACACCTTC. Its protein product is CASSLLPGQASNYGYTF.

This sequence joins TRBV5-1 and TRBJ2-6; 10 bases match TRBD1. Germline CDR1 SGHRS, CDR2 YFSETQ. The CDR3 length is 19 residues. The junction had 9 bases not matched to a gene; V was cut back by 1 base and J by 2 bases. The CDR3 sequence is CASSLTGDRGITGANVLTF. CDR3 bases: TGCGCCAGCAGCTTGACGGGGGACAGGGGAATAACTGGGGCCAACGTCCTGACTTTC.

This sequence joins TRBV7-6 and TRBJ1-1, with TRBD1 matching over 7 bases. The CDR3 contains 13 residues. Germline assignment: CDR1 SGHVS and CDR2 FNYEAQ. J lost 8 bases, V lost 6 bases, and 9 bases had no gene match. CDR3 DNA sequence: TGTGCCAGCAGTGATGTAGCGACAGGGGAAGCTTTCTTT. Amino acids: CASSDVATGEAFF.

V is TRBV7-2 and J is TRBJ2-7, with 10 bases matching TRBD2. The J segment lost 7 bases and the V segment lost 5 bases, leaving 8 bases of the junction unmatched. The CDR3 sequence is 14 residues long. Germline-derived CDR1 and CDR2 are SGHTA and FQGNSA. The CDR3 nucleotides read TGTGCCAGCAGCACAGCGGGAGGGCCGTTGGAGCAGTACTTC. Protein product: CASSTAGGPLEQYF.

This sequence joins TRBV4-1 and TRBJ1-2; 8 bases line up with TRBD1. The CDR3 extends over 21 amino acids. Germline V gene lookup returns CDR1 MGHRA and CDR2 YSYEKL. J lost 2 bases, V lost 3 bases, and 23 bases had no gene match. CDR3 in amino acids: CASSHSPTRRAGQGKNYGYTF. The CDR3 DNA reads TGCGCCAGCAGCCACTCCCCCACGCGGCGGGCCGGACAGGGAAAAAACTATGGCTACACCTTC.